A selection of T cell receptor beta chains follows, all from one sample in a study of CD8 T cells in Susac syndrome. TCRdb redid the calling of the immunoSEQ multiplex PCR reads with MiXCR, one entry per CDR3 protein. This table has under 150,000 distinct CDR3 sequences, 90% to 95% appearing once. Sequencing was performed on CD8+ T cells from PBMCs. All receptors come from a human donor in good health. Each CDR3 is given with its conserved first and last residue. D genes are given only for firm matches. Rows give clone size only sometimes, using once, few, many, or a class for an expanded clone.

length: 13
D: -
size: -
J: TRBJ2-1
V: TRBV7-9
CDR3: CASFSRRYNEQFF
DNA: TGTGCCAGCTTTTCCCGAAGGTACAATGAGCAGTTCTTC

length: 15
D: TRBD1
size: -
J: TRBJ1-1
V: TRBV6-6
CDR3: CASSPRTGWDTEAFF
DNA: TGTGCCAGCAGTCCACGGACAGGGTGGGACACTGAAGCTTTCTTT

length: 14
D: -
size: -
J: TRBJ2-1
V: TRBV28
CDR3: CASSSNRDWDEQFF
DNA: TGTGCCAGCAGTTCTAACAGGGATTGGGATGAGCAGTTCTTC

length: 12
D: TRBD1
size: -
J: TRBJ2-7
V: TRBV7-9
CDR3: CASSMTGYEQYF
DNA: TGTGCCAGCAGTATGACAGGGTACGAGCAGTACTTC

length: 15
D: -
size: -
J: TRBJ2-7
V: TRBV4-1
CDR3: CASSQDPRGGDEQYF
DNA: TGCGCCAGCAGCCAAGATCCCAGGGGTGGGGACGAGCAGTACTTC

length: 14
D: -
size: once
J: TRBJ1-4
V: TRBV18
CDR3: CASSPAETNEKLFF
DNA: TGTGCCAGCTCACCAGCCGAGACTAATGAAAAACTGTTTTTT

length: 14
D: -
size: -
J: TRBJ1-2
V: TRBV15
CDR3: CATSQSGGRGGYTF
DNA: TGTGCCACCAGCCAAAGTGGGGGCAGGGGTGGCTACACCTTC

length: 12
D: TRBD1
size: -
J: TRBJ1-1
V: TRBV27
CDR3: CASGTANTEAFF
DNA: TGTGCCTCCGGGACAGCGAACACTGAAGCTTTCTTT

length: 13
D: TRBD1
size: -
J: TRBJ1-1
V: TRBV3-1
CDR3: CASRDTGDTEAFF
DNA: TGTGCCAGCAGAGACACAGGGGACACTGAAGCTTTCTTT

length: 16
D: -
size: -
J: TRBJ2-6
V: TRBV29-1
CDR3: CSVAGLPHAGANVLTF
DNA: TGCAGCGTTGCGGGACTCCCACACGCTGGGGCCAACGTCCTGACTTTC

length: 15
D: TRBD1
size: -
J: TRBJ1-5
V: TRBV28
CDR3: CASSPDRGWNQPQHF
DNA: TGTGCCAGCAGTCCGGACAGGGGTTGGAATCAGCCCCAGCATTTT

length: 16
D: TRBD1
size: -
J: TRBJ2-7
V: TRBV4-3
CDR3: CASSSSNAGGAYEQYF
DNA: TGCGCCAGCAGCTCATCGAACGCAGGGGGTGCATACGAGCAGTACTTC

length: 17
D: -
size: -
J: TRBJ2-2
V: TRBV11-2
CDR3: CASSLPLSGQDTGELFF
DNA: TGTGCCAGCAGCTTACCCCTGTCTGGGCAGGACACCGGGGAGCTGTTTTTT

length: 17
D: -
size: -
J: TRBJ2-2
V: TRBV12-3/TRBV12-4
CDR3: CASSLVSLTWPPGELFF
DNA: TGTGCCAGCAGTTTAGTGTCGCTCACCTGGCCCCCCGGGGAGCTGTTTTTT

length: 13
D: -
size: -
J: TRBJ2-7
V: TRBV28
CDR3: CASSTGDTYEQYF
DNA: TGTGCCAGCAGTACCGGGGACACCTACGAGCAGTACTTC

length: 16
D: TRBD1
size: -
J: TRBJ1-1
V: TRBV5-1
CDR3: CASSLGTGRGNTEAFF
DNA: TGCGCCAGCAGCTTAGGGACAGGGAGGGGGAACACTGAAGCTTTCTTT

length: 15
D: TRBD1
size: -
J: TRBJ1-2
V: TRBV15
CDR3: CATSTLFPGQPGYTF
DNA: TGTGCCACCAGCACGCTATTCCCGGGACAGCCTGGCTACACCTTC

length: 15
D: -
size: once
J: TRBJ2-2
V: TRBV14
CDR3: CASSLTAAFTGELFF
DNA: TGTGCCAGCAGCCTAACAGCAGCGTTCACCGGGGAGCTGTTTTTT

length: 11
D: -
size: -
J: TRBJ1-1
V: TRBV5-6
CDR3: CASRSGTEAFF
DNA: TGTGCCAGCAGGTCGGGCACTGAAGCTTTCTTT

length: 12
D: -
size: -
J: TRBJ1-1
V: TRBV30
CDR3: CAWSRGVTEAFF
DNA: TGTGCCTGGAGTAGAGGGGTCACTGAAGCTTTCTTT

length: 17
D: TRBD2
size: -
J: TRBJ2-5
V: TRBV7-8
CDR3: CASLGLAGTSGIETQYF
DNA: TGTGCCAGCCTCGGACTAGCGGGAACCTCCGGGATTGAGACCCAGTACTTC

length: 14
D: TRBD2
size: -
J: TRBJ2-7
V: TRBV29-1
CDR3: CSVEAREDGYEQYF
DNA: TGCAGCGTTGAAGCGCGGGAGGACGGTTACGAGCAGTACTTC

length: 14
D: -
size: once
J: TRBJ2-5
V: TRBV9
CDR3: CASSPWRDVETQYF
DNA: TGTGCCAGCAGCCCCTGGCGGGATGTGGAGACCCAGTACTTC

length: 14
D: TRBD1
size: -
J: TRBJ1-2
V: TRBV27
CDR3: CASSLSPGTGEYTF
DNA: TGTGCCAGCAGTTTATCCCCGGGGACAGGGGAATACACCTTC

length: 13
D: TRBD1
size: few
J: TRBJ1-1
V: TRBV19
CDR3: CASSTGGNTEAFF
DNA: TGTGCCAGTAGCACAGGGGGGAACACTGAAGCTTTCTTT

length: 15
D: -
size: -
J: TRBJ2-1
V: TRBV27
CDR3: CASSLLRDKYNEQFF
DNA: TGTGCCAGCAGTTTATTGCGGGACAAATACAATGAGCAGTTCTTC

length: 16
D: TRBD1
size: -
J: TRBJ1-2
V: TRBV20-1
CDR3: CSARDYLTGGNYGYTF
DNA: TGCAGTGCTAGAGATTACTTGACAGGGGGCAACTATGGCTACACCTTC

length: 14
D: TRBD2
size: -
J: TRBJ2-1
V: TRBV20-1
CDR3: CSAIGTSVDNEQFF
DNA: TGCAGTGCTATCGGGACTAGCGTTGACAATGAGCAGTTCTTC

length: 15
D: -
size: -
J: TRBJ2-1
V: TRBV7-8
CDR3: CASSLEDHSYNEQFF
DNA: TGTGCCAGCAGCTTAGAGGACCACTCCTACAATGAGCAGTTCTTC

length: 11
D: -
size: once
J: TRBJ2-3
V: TRBV5-1
CDR3: CASRFGDTQYF
DNA: TGCGCCAGCAGGTTTGGGGATACGCAGTATTTT

length: 15
D: TRBD2
size: -
J: TRBJ2-7
V: TRBV7-6
CDR3: CASSSTVGGGYEQYF
DNA: TGTGCCAGCAGTTCCACGGTGGGGGGAGGGTACGAGCAGTACTTC

length: 15
D: -
size: -
J: TRBJ1-2
V: TRBV27
CDR3: CASSSHLLLSLGYTF
DNA: TGTGCCAGCAGCTCGCACTTACTCCTCTCCCTTGGCTACACCTTC

length: 14
D: -
size: -
J: TRBJ2-1
V: TRBV6-5
CDR3: CASSSPEGPSRQFF
DNA: TGTGCCAGCAGTTCCCCGGAAGGCCCATCTCGGCAGTTCTTC

length: 12
D: -
size: -
J: TRBJ2-2
V: TRBV5-4
CDR3: CASSPPSGELFF
DNA: TGTGCCAGCAGCCCCCCGAGCGGGGAGCTGTTTTTT

length: 15
D: -
size: -
J: TRBJ2-7
V: TRBV4-3
CDR3: CASSQMDRHRDEQYF
DNA: TGCGCCAGCAGCCAAATGGACAGACACCGAGACGAGCAGTACTTC

length: 14
D: TRBD2
size: -
J: TRBJ2-3
V: TRBV30
CDR3: CAWSLAGNTDTQYF
DNA: TGTGCCTGGAGTCTAGCGGGGAACACAGATACGCAGTATTTT

length: 17
D: -
size: -
J: TRBJ2-6
V: TRBV4-2
CDR3: CASSQDGTGSGANVLTF
DNA: TGTGCCAGCAGCCAAGACGGGACGGGGTCTGGGGCCAACGTCCTGACTTTC

length: 14
D: -
size: -
J: TRBJ1-1
V: TRBV7-9
CDR3: CASSSPRGGTEAFF
DNA: TGTGCCAGCAGCAGCCCTCGGGGGGGTACTGAAGCTTTCTTT

length: 15
D: TRBD1
size: -
J: TRBJ1-2
V: TRBV29-1
CDR3: CSVEDTTGVYYGYTF
DNA: TGCAGCGTTGAAGACACGACAGGGGTGTACTATGGCTACACCTTC

length: 14
D: -
size: -
J: TRBJ2-7
V: TRBV6-5
CDR3: CASSYGAGIPEQYF
DNA: TGTGCCAGCAGTTACGGCGCGGGAATCCCCGAGCAGTACTTC

length: 15
D: TRBD2
size: -
J: TRBJ2-7
V: TRBV4-3
CDR3: CASSQGIAGGYEQYF
DNA: TGCGCCAGCAGCCAAGGTATAGCGGGAGGCTACGAGCAGTACTTC

length: 15
D: -
size: -
J: TRBJ1-1
V: TRBV20-1
CDR3: CSARSRLLMNTEAFF
DNA: TGCAGTGCTAGGTCCAGGCTACTTATGAACACTGAAGCTTTCTTT

length: 18
D: -
size: -
J: TRBJ2-1
V: TRBV28
CDR3: CASSLLLSGTPVGNEQFF
DNA: TGTGCCAGCAGTCTCCTATTATCCGGGACTCCTGTGGGCAATGAGCAGTTCTTC

length: 12
D: -
size: -
J: TRBJ1-2
V: TRBV30
CDR3: CAWSVANYGYTF
DNA: TGTGCCTGGAGTGTAGCTAACTATGGCTACACCTTC

length: 15
D: TRBD2
size: -
J: TRBJ2-1
V: TRBV4-1
CDR3: CASSQGYPREDEQFF
DNA: TGCGCCAGCAGCCAAGGTTATCCGCGGGAGGATGAGCAGTTCTTC

length: 15
D: -
size: -
J: TRBJ2-5
V: TRBV27
CDR3: CASSLTGAGQETQYF
DNA: TGTGCCAGCAGTTTGACGGGAGCCGGGCAAGAGACCCAGTACTTC

length: 15
D: -
size: -
J: TRBJ1-5
V: TRBV27
CDR3: CASSWATGSNQPQHF
DNA: TGTGCCAGCAGTTGGGCGACTGGGAGCAATCAGCCCCAGCATTTT